This is a list of T cell receptor beta chains from one sample in a study of cytomegalovirus exposure and HLA in healthy donors. Generated by immunoSEQ multiplex PCR, the TCRdb table keeps only in-frame clones and is missing some. The repertoire includes about 130,000 clones, about 73% of them detected once, and 2.1% sits in the top ten. Sequencing was done on a sample of PBMCs. Receptors were obtained from a woman aged 55-70 years in good health and CMV-seropositive. CDR3s include the opening cysteine and the closing phenylalanine or tryptophan. The order of the fields is V gene, J gene, D gene, clone size, CDR3 protein, CDR3 DNA. A D gene is named only where the DNA matches it firmly. Part of the rows lack a size; the others show once, few, many or a class for expanded clones.

TRBV9	TRBJ2-1	TRBD2	-	CASSVGGGGGEQFF	TGTGCCAGCAGCGTAGGCGGAGGCGGGGGTGAGCAGTTCTTC
TRBV30	TRBJ1-4	TRBD1	-	CAWSVRTGRNEKLFF	TGTGCCTGGAGTGTACGGACAGGGCGTAATGAAAAACTGTTTTTT
TRBV25-1	TRBJ1-1	TRBD1	once	CASSPTTGLNTEAFF	TGTGCCAGCAGCCCTACGACAGGGCTGAACACTGAAGCTTTCTTT
TRBV4-2	TRBJ2-7	TRBD2	-	CASSQEPRESPYEQYF	TGTGCCAGCAGCCAAGAACCGCGGGAGTCCCCTTACGAGCAGTACTTC
TRBV5-1	TRBJ2-7	TRBD1	-	CASSVDGQGYEQYF	TGCGCCAGCAGCGTAGACGGACAGGGGTACGAGCAGTACTTC
TRBV5-1	TRBJ2-7	TRBD2	-	CASSLLAGGPYEQYF	TGCGCCAGCAGCTTGTTAGCGGGAGGGCCCTACGAGCAGTACTTC
TRBV27	TRBJ1-1	-	-	CASSMGGSTEAFF	TGTGCCAGCAGCATGGGGGGAAGCACTGAAGCTTTCTTT
TRBV4-2	TRBJ2-2	-	-	CASRNRANTGELFF	TGTGCCAGCAGAAACAGGGCGAACACCGGGGAGCTGTTTTTT
TRBV28	TRBJ1-2	-	-	CASSLEPGARGYTF	TGTGCCAGCAGTTTAGAACCAGGGGCTCGGGGCTACACCTTC
TRBV18	TRBJ1-5	TRBD1	-	CASSVQTGGSDGPQHF	TGTGCCAGCTCAGTCCAGACAGGGGGCTCGGATGGGCCCCAGCATTTT
TRBV14	TRBJ1-1	-	-	CASSSIPNTEAFF	TGTGCCAGCAGCTCCATTCCGAACACTGAAGCTTTCTTT
TRBV7-9	TRBJ1-1	-	-	CASSLAEDTEAFF	TGTGCCAGCAGCTTAGCGGAGGACACTGAAGCTTTCTTT
TRBV5-4	TRBJ2-3	TRBD2	once	CASTLGAGDADTQYF	TGTGCCAGCACCTTAGGGGCGGGAGACGCAGATACGCAGTATTTT
TRBV6-6	TRBJ2-1	TRBD1	few	CASSYRDRVNEQFF	TGTGCCAGCAGTTACCGGGACAGGGTCAATGAGCAGTTCTTC
TRBV5-1	TRBJ1-2	-	-	CASSLVGDNGYTF	TGCGCCAGCAGCTTGGTGGGGGACAATGGCTACACCTTC
TRBV7-3	TRBJ2-1	-	-	CASSAQGGNNEQFF	TGTGCCAGCAGCGCACAGGGGGGGAACAATGAGCAGTTCTTC
TRBV30	TRBJ1-4	TRBD1	-	CAWARDRGYEKLFF	TGTGCCTGGGCCCGAGACAGGGGATATGAAAAACTGTTTTTT
TRBV28	TRBJ1-6	TRBD1	-	CASSPGTVNSPLHF	TGTGCCAGCAGCCCCGGGACAGTAAATTCACCCCTCCACTTT
TRBV5-1	TRBJ2-5	-	few	CASSSNPTRETQYF	TGCGCCAGCAGCTCTAACCCCACTCGGGAGACCCAGTACTTC
TRBV6-1	TRBJ1-2	TRBD1	-	CASSESGQGGWYGYTF	TGTGCCAGCAGTGAATCTGGACAGGGGGGATGGTATGGCTACACCTTC
TRBV19	TRBJ2-1	-	-	CASSIATGEPIVQFF	TGTGCCAGTAGTATAGCGACCGGGGAGCCTATCGTGCAGTTCTTC
TRBV2	TRBJ1-6	-	-	CASSVTENSPLHF	TGTGCCAGCAGTGTCACGGAGAATTCACCCCTCCACTTT
TRBV5-6	TRBJ2-3	-	-	CASSYRVLRVTDTQYF	TGTGCCAGCAGCTACAGGGTTCTCCGTGTCACAGATACGCAGTATTTT
TRBV7-2	TRBJ1-5	TRBD1	-	CASSLGQGEYQPQHF	TGTGCCAGCAGCTTGGGACAGGGGGAATATCAGCCCCAGCATTTT
TRBV18	TRBJ1-5	-	once	CASSPGLGQPQHF	TGTGCCAGCTCACCAGGTCTCGGGCAGCCCCAGCATTTT
TRBV6-1	TRBJ2-3	-	-	CASSEARGRTDTQYF	TGTGCCAGCAGTGAAGCAAGAGGGAGAACAGATACGCAGTATTTT
TRBV5-1	TRBJ1-2	-	-	CASSLDGDYGYTF	TGCGCCAGCAGCTTGGACGGGGACTATGGCTACACCTTC
TRBV15	TRBJ1-1	TRBD1	-	CATSPTGGARAFF	TGTGCCACCAGCCCGACAGGGGGGGCGCGGGCTTTCTTT
TRBV6-5	TRBJ2-7	TRBD2	few	CASSAGTSGRAQYF	TGTGCCAGCAGCGCCGGGACTAGCGGGAGGGCGCAGTACTTC
TRBV19	TRBJ2-2	TRBD1	-	CASSSWTGGTGELFF	TGTGCCAGTAGTTCCTGGACAGGGGGCACCGGGGAGCTGTTTTTT
TRBV7-8	TRBJ1-2	-	once	CASSLQGTNYGYTF	TGTGCCAGCAGCTTACAGGGGACCAACTATGGCTACACCTTC
TRBV5-4	TRBJ2-2	TRBD2	-	CASSFGLAGGPDTGELFF	TGTGCCAGCAGCTTCGGACTAGCGGGAGGGCCGGACACCGGGGAGCTGTTTTTT
TRBV29-1	TRBJ2-2	TRBD2	-	CSVAQRENTGELFF	TGCAGCGTTGCCCAGCGGGAGAACACCGGGGAGCTGTTTTTT
TRBV5-1	TRBJ1-3	TRBD1	-	CASSLTGDEGDTIYF	TGCGCCAGCAGCCTGACAGGGGACGAGGGAGACACCATATATTTT
TRBV9	TRBJ1-2	-	-	CASSPTQGDYGYTF	TGTGCCAGCAGCCCCACCCAGGGCGACTATGGCTACACCTTC
TRBV13	TRBJ1-3	-	-	CASSFRSSGNTIYF	TGTGCCAGCAGCTTTCGGAGCTCTGGAAACACCATATATTTT
TRBV6-5	TRBJ2-6	-	-	CASSYSQGSGANVLTF	TGTGCCAGCAGTTACTCTCAGGGCTCTGGGGCCAACGTCCTGACTTTC
TRBV5-1	TRBJ2-7	TRBD1	once	CASSAINPGQGSNEQYF	TGCGCCAGCAGCGCAATAAATCCGGGACAGGGTAGCAACGAGCAGTACTTC
TRBV6-1	TRBJ1-1	-	few	CASSASGATEAFF	TGTGCCAGCAGTGCTTCAGGGGCCACTGAAGCTTTCTTT
TRBV5-4	TRBJ1-1	TRBD1	-	CASSLRGGTGGTEAFF	TGTGCCAGCAGCTTGAGGGGGGGGACAGGGGGCACTGAAGCTTTCTTT
TRBV9	TRBJ2-7	TRBD1	-	CASSVRTGNEQYF	TGTGCCAGCAGCGTCAGGACAGGGAACGAGCAGTACTTC
TRBV6-1	TRBJ1-2	-	-	CASSEAGLGRGYTF	TGTGCCAGCAGTGAAGCCGGACTCGGGAGAGGCTACACCTTC
TRBV28	TRBJ2-1	TRBD2	-	CASREREVYNEQFF	TGTGCCAGCAGAGAGCGGGAGGTTTACAATGAGCAGTTCTTC
TRBV14	TRBJ2-7	-	-	CASSPGFHEQYF	TGTGCCAGCAGCCCAGGGTTCCACGAGCAGTACTTC
TRBV30	TRBJ2-7	TRBD1	-	CAWRAGRQGSYEQYF	TGTGCCTGGAGGGCCGGACGACAGGGCTCCTACGAGCAGTACTTC
TRBV19	TRBJ2-7	-	-	CASSTSGYEQYF	TGTGCCAGTAGTACCTCGGGGTACGAGCAGTACTTC
TRBV5-1	TRBJ1-1	-	-	CASSLEGRGYTEAFF	TGCGCCAGCAGCTTGGAAGGCAGGGGATACACTGAAGCTTTCTTT
TRBV19	TRBJ1-2	TRBD1	once	CASSTRTGQGNYGYTF	TGTGCCAGTAGTACCCGAACCGGACAGGGTAACTATGGCTACACCTTC
TRBV5-4	TRBJ2-3	-	-	CASSLGSPIGTDTQYF	TGTGCCAGCAGCTTGGGGTCTCCTATAGGCACAGATACGCAGTATTTT
TRBV5-1	TRBJ2-1	TRBD1	-	CASSYGTDYNEQFF	TGCGCCAGCAGCTACGGGACAGACTACAATGAGCAGTTCTTC